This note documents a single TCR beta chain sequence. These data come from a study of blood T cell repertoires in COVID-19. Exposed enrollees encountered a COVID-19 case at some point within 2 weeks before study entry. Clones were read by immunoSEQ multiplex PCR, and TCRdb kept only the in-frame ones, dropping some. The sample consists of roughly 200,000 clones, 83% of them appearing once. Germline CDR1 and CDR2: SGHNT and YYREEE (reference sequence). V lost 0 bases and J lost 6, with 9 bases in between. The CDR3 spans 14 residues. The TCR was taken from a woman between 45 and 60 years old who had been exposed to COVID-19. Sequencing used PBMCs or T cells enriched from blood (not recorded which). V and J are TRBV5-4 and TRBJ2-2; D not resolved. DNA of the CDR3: TGTGCCAGCAGCTTGGGCAGTTTTTCCGGGGAGCTGTTTTTT. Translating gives CASSLGSFSGELFF.